This TCR beta chain was recovered during a study of T cell repertoires in cytomegalovirus infection. Background on the study: Public TCR beta signature analysis indicated the presence of both CMV infection and matching HLA type.

TCRdb re-called the reads with MiXCR, one entry per CDR3 protein. The sample records about 450,000 distinct CDR3 sequences, roughly 30% being singletons. The study, taken as a whole, reports: CMV-specific HLA-C-restricted TCR beta clonotypes dominated the ex vivo response. Adding up the frequency of public TCR beta families identified people who carried CMV plus the relevant HLA.

This clonotype appeared a few times. Antigen unknown. The CDR3 length is 14 residues. Unmatched junction bases numbered 5, after V lost 3 bases and J lost 6 bases. The germline CDR1 and CDR2 sequences are DFQATT and SNEGSKA (reference sequence). Sequencing was done on a sample of PBMCs. This TCR was sampled from a human donor in good health (CMV status not recorded). Some clones in this sample may be carry-over from other donors' samples. The chain carries TRBV20-1 and TRBJ2-2, with 9 bases fitting TRBD2. CDR3 DNA: TGCAGTGCTAGCCCGGGACTAGCTGCCGGGGAGCTGTTTTTT. Translation: CSASPGLAAGELFF.